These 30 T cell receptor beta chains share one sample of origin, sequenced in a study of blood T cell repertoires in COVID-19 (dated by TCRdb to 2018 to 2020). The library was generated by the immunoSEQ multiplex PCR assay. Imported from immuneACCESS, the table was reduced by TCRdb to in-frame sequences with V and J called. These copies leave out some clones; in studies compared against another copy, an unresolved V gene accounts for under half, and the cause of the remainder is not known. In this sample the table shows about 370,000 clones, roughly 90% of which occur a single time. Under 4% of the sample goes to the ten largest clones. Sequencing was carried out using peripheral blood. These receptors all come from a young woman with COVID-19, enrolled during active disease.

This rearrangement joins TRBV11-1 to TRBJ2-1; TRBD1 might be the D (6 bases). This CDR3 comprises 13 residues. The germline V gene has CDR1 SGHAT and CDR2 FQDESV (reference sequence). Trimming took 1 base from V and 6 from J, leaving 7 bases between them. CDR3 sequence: CASSLVQGNEQFF. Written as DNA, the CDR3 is TGTGCCAGCAGCTTAGTACAGGGCAATGAGCAGTTCTTC.

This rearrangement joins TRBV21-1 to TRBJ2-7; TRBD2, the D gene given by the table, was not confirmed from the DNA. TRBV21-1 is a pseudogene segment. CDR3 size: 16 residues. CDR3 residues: CASSFGGSEGMGEQYV. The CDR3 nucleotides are TGTGCCAGCAGTTTCGGGGGATCGGAGGGAATGGGGGAGCAGTACGTC.

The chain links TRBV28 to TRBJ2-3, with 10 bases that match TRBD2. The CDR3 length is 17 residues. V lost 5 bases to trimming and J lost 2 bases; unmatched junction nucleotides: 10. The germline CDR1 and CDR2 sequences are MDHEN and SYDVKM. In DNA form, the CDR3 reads TGTGCCAGCAGTGGCAATTCCCTAGCGGGGGACACAGATACGCAGTATTTT. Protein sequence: CASSGNSLAGDTDTQYF.

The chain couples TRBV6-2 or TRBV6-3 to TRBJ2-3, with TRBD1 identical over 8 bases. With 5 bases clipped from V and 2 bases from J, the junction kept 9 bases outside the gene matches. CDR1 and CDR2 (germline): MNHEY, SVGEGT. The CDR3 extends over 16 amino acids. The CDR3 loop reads CASSAPNRGFTDTQYF. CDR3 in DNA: TGTGCCAGCAGTGCCCCGAACAGGGGGTTCACAGATACGCAGTATTTT.

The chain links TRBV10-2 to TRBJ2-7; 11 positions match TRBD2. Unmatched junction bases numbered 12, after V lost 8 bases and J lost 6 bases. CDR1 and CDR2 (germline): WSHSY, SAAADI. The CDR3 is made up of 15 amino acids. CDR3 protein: CASALLAGASFEQYV. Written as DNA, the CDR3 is TGCGCCAGCGCCCTACTAGCGGGAGCCTCGTTCGAGCAGTACGTC.

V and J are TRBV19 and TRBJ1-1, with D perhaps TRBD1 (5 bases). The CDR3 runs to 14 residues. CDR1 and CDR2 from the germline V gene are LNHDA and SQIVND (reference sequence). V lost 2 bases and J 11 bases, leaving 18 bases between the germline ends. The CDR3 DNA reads TGTGCCAGTAGTATATCCAGGGCATCGGCGGGGGCTTTCTTT. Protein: CASSISRASAGAFF.

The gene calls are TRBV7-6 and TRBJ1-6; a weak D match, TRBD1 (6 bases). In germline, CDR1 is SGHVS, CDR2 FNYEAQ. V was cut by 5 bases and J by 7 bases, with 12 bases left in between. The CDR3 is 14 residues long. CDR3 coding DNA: TGTGCCAGCAGCCAGGACAGATCCAATTCACCCCTCCACTTT. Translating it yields CASSQDRSNSPLHF.

The CDR3 DNA reads TGTGCCAGTACAGGGGGACAGTTGAACACTGAAGCTTTCTTT. Translated, it gives CASTGGQLNTEAFF. The chain uses TRBV19 and TRBJ1-1; 7 bases agree with TRBD1. CDR3 size: 14 residues. CDR1 is LNHDA, CDR2 SQIVND, per germline (reference sequence). V dropped 7 bases and J dropped 0; count of bases not matched to a gene: 5.

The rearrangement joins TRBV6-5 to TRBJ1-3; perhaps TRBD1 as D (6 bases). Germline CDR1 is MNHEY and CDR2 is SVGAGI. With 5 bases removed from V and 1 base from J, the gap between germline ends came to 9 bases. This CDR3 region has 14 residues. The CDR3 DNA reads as TGTGCCAGCAGTACACAGGGTTCTGGAAACACCATATATTTT. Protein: CASSTQGSGNTIYF.

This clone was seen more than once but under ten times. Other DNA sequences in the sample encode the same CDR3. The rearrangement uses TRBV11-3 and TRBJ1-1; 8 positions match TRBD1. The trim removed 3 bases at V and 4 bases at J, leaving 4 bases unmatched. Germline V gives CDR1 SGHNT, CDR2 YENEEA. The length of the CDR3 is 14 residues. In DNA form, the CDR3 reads TGTGCCAGCAGCTTCACAGGGGGTGGCACTGAAGCTTTCTTT. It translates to CASSFTGGGTEAFF.

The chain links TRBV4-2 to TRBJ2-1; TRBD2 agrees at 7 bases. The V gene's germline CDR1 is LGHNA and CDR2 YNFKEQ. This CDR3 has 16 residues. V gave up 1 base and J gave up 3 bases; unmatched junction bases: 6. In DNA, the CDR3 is TGTGCCAGCAGCCAAGTTATGGCGGGGGACTACAATGAGCAGTTCTTC. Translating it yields CASSQVMAGDYNEQFF.

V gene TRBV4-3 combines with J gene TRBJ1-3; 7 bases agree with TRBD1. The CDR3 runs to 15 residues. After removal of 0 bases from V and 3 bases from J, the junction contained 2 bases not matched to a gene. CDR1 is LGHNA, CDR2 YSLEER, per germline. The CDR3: CASSQDRGSGNTIYF. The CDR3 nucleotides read TGCGCCAGCAGCCAAGACAGGGGGAGTGGAAACACCATATATTTT.

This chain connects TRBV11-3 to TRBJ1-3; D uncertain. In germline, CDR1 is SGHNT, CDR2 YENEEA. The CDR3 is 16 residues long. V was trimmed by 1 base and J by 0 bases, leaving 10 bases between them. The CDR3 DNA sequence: TGTGCCAGCAGCTTAGGGTTGGGCCACTCTGGAAACACCATATATTTT. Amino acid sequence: CASSLGLGHSGNTIYF.

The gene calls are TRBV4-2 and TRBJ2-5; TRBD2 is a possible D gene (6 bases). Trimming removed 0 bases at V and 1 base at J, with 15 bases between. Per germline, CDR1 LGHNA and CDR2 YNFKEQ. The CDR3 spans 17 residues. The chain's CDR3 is CASSQDAGRGSQETQYF. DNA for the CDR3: TGTGCCAGCAGCCAAGATGCGGGGCGGGGTTCCCAAGAGACCCAGTACTTC.

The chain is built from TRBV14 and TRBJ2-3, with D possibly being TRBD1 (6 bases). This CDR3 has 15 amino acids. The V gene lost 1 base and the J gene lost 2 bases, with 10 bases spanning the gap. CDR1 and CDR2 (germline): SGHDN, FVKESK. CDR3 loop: CASSQGYRATDTQYF. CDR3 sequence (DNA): TGTGCCAGCAGCCAAGGGTACAGGGCCACAGATACGCAGTATTTT.

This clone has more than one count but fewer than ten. In nucleotides, the CDR3 is TGCGCCAGCAGCCAGGATCGACAGGGGAGAGACACTGAAGCTTTCTTT. Protein sequence: CASSQDRQGRDTEAFF. The chain recombines TRBV4-3 with TRBJ1-1; 8 positions agree with TRBD1. This CDR3 region has 16 residues. The V segment lost 3 bases and the J segment 3 bases; nucleotides outside the gene matches: 9. Germline lookup yields CDR1 LGHNA and CDR2 YSLEER.

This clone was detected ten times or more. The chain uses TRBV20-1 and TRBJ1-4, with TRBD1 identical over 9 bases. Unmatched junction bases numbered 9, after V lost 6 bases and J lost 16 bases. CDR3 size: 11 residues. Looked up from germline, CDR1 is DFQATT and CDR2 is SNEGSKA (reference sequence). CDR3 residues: CSAWTGAIRFF. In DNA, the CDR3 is TGCAGTGCGTGGACAGGGGCTATACGGTTTTTT.

This CDR3 is CASSPASGDEKLFF. CDR3 sequence (DNA): TGCGCCAGCAGCCCCGCTTCCGGGGATGAAAAACTGTTTTTT. This rearrangement joins TRBV4-3 to TRBJ1-4; D ambiguous. Trimming took 4 bases from V and 6 from J, leaving 12 bases between them. The CDR3 spans 14 residues. Germline values: CDR1 LGHNA, CDR2 YSLEER.

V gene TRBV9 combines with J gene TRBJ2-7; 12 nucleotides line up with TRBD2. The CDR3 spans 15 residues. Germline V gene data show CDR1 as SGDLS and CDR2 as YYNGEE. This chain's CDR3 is CPQFPRLAGVYEQYV. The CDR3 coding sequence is TGTCCTCAGTTCCCAAGACTAGCGGGAGTGTACGAGCAGTACGTC.

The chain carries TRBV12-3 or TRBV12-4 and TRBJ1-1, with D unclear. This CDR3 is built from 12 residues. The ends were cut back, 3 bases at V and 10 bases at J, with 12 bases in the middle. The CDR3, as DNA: TGTGCCAGCAGTTTCATCGGGAGAGGAGCTTTCTTT. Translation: CASSFIGRGAFF.

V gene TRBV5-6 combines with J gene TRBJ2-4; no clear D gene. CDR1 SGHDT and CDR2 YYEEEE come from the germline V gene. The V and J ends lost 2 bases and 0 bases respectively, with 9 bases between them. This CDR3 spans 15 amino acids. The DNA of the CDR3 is TGTGCCAGCAGCTTTACAGTTCTAGCCAAAAACATTCAGTACTTC. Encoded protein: CASSFTVLAKNIQYF.

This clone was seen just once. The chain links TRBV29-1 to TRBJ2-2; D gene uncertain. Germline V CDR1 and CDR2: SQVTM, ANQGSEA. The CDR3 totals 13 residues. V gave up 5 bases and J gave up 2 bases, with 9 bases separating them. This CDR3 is CSVRVGNTGELFF. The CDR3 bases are TGCAGCGTTCGGGTAGGAAACACCGGGGAGCTGTTTTTT.

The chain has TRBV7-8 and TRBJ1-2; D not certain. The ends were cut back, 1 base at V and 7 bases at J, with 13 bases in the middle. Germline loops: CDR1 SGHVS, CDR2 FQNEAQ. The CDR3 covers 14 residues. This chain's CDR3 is CASSLVQVPGGYTF. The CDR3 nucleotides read TGTGCCAGCAGCTTAGTCCAGGTCCCAGGTGGCTACACCTTC.

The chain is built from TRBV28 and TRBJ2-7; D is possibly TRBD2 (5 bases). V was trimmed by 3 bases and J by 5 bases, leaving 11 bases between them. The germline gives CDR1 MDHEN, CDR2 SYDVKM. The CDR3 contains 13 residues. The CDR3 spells CASSLRGLHEQYF. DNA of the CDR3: TGTGCCAGCAGTTTGCGAGGGTTGCACGAGCAGTACTTC.

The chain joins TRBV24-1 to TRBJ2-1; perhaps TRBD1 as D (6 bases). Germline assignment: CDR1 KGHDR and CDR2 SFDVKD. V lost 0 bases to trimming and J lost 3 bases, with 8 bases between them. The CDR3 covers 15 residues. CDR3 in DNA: TGTGCCACCAGTGATTTGGGGACAAACTACAATGAGCAGTTCTTC. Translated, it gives CATSDLGTNYNEQFF.

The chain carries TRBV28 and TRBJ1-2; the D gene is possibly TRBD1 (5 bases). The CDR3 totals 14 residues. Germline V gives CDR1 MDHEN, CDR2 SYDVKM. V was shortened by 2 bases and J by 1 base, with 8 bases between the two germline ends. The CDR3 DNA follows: TGTGCCAGCAGTTTAGGTACAGGTAACTATGGCTACACCTTC. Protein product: CASSLGTGNYGYTF.

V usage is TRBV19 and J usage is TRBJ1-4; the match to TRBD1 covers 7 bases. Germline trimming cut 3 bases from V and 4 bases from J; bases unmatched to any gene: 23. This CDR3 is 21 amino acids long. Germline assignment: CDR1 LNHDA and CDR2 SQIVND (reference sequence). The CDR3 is CASSINRDRGDRDSVNEKLFF. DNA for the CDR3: TGTGCCAGTAGTATTAACCGTGATCGGGGAGACAGGGATTCAGTTAATGAAAAACTGTTTTTT. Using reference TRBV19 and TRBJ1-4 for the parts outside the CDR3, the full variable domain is DGGITQSPKYLFRKEGQNVTLSCEQNLNHDAMYWYRQDPGQGLRLIYYSQIVNDFQKGDIAEGYSVSREKKESFPLTVTSAQKNPTAFYLCASSINRDRGDRDSVNEKLFFGSGTQLSVL.

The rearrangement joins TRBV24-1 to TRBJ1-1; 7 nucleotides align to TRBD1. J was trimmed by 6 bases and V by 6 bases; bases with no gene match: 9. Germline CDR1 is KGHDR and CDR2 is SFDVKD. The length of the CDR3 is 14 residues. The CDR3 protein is CATSLGGESAEAFF. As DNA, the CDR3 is TGTGCCACCAGTCTAGGGGGCGAAAGCGCTGAAGCTTTCTTT.

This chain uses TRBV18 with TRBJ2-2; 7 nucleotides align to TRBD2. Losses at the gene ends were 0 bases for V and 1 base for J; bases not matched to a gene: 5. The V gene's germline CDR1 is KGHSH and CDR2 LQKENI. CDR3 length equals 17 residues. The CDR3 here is CASSPPVLAENTGELFF. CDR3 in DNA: TGTGCCAGCTCACCACCGGTGCTAGCGGAGAACACCGGGGAGCTGTTTTTT.

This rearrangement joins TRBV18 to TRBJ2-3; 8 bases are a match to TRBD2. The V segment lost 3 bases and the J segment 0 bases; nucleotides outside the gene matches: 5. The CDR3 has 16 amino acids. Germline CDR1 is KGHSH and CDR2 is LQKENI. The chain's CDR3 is CASSPAGGRSTDTQYF. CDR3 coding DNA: TGTGCCAGCTCACCGGCGGGGGGCCGAAGCACAGATACGCAGTATTTT.